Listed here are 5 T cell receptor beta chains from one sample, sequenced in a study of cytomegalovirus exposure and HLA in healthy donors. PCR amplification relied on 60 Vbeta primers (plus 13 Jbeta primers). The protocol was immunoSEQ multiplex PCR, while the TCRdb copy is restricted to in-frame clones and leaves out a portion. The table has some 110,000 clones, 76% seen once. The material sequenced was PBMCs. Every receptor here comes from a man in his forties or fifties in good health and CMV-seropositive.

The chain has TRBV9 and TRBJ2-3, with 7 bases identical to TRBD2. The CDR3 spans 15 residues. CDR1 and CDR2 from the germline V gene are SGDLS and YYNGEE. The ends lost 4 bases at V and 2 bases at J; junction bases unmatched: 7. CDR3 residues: CASSPRDYPTDTQYF. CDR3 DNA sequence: TGTGCCAGCAGCCCCAGGGACTACCCCACAGATACGCAGTATTTT.

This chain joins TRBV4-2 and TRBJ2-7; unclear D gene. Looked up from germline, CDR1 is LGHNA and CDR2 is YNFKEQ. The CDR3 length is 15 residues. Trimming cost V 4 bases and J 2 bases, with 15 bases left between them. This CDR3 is CASSRFHGETYEQYF. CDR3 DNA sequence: TGTGCCAGCAGCCGTTTTCACGGAGAAACCTACGAGCAGTACTTC.

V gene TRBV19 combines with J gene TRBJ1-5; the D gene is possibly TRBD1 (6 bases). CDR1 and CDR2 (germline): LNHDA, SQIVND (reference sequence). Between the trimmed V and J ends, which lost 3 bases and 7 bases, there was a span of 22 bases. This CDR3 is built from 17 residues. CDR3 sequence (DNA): TGTGCCAGTAGTATTTTGGCGCAGTGGACAGCTCGCCAGCCCCAGCATTTT. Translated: CASSILAQWTARQPQHF. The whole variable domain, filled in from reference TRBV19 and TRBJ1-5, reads DGGITQSPKYLFRKEGQNVTLSCEQNLNHDAMYWYRQDPGQGLRLIYYSQIVNDFQKGDIAEGYSVSREKKESFPLTVTSAQKNPTAFYLCASSILAQWTARQPQHFGDGTRLSIL.

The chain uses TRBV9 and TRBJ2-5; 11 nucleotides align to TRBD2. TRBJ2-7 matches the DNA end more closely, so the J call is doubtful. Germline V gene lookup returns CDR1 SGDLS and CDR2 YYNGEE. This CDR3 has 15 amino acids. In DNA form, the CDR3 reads TGTGCCAGCAGCGTAGGACTAGCGGGGTCCTACGAGCAGTACTTC. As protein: CASSVGLAGSYEQYF.

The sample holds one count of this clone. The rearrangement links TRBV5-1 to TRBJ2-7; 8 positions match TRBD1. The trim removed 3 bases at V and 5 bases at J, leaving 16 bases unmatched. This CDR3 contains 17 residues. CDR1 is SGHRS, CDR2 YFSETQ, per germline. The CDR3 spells CASSSYRGRNLPDEQYF. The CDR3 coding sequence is TGCGCCAGCAGCTCATACAGGGGGAGGAACCTACCCGACGAGCAGTACTTC.